This T cell receptor (beta chain) was documented in a study of T cell responses to AZD1222 COVID-19 vaccine. Study-level findings and limits: The peak T cell response came first, and repertoires were sampled only after it.

Germline V gene lookup returns CDR1 LGHNA and CDR2 YNFKEQ. The CDR3 length is 17 residues. The ends were cut back, 1 base at V and 2 bases at J, with 15 bases in the middle. To note about this clone: Its antigen is not identified.

Sequencing used immunoSEQ multiplex PCR; TCRdb keeps in-frame clones, though not all of them. This table holds around 99,000 clones, about 87% found once. This rearrangement joins TRBV4-2 to TRBJ2-1; D is unclear. The input for sequencing was peripheral blood, taken 28 days after the second AZD1222 dose. The sequence was collected from an adult who received the AZD1222 COVID-19 vaccine. For the CDR3, the DNA is TGTGCCAGCAGCCAAGGAAGCGCCCTGCGGCCCTACAATGAGCAGTTCTTC. Amino acids: CASSQGSALRPYNEQFF.